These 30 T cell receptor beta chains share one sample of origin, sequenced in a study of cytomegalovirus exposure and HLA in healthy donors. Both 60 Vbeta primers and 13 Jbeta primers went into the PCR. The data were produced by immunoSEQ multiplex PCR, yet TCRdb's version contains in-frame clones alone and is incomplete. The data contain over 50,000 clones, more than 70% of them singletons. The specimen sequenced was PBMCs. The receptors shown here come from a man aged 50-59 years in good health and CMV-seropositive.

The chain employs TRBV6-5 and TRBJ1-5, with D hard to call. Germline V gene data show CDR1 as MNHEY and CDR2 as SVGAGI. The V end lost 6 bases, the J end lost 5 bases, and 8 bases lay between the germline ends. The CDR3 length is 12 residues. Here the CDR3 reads CASSGSDQPQHF. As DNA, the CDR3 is TGTGCCAGCAGCGGGTCCGATCAGCCCCAGCATTTT.

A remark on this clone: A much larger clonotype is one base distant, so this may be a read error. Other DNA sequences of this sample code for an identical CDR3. CDR3 DNA sequence: TGTGCCAGCAGCTGCCAGGGGCCCAGCTACTACGAGCAGTACTTT. It encodes CASSCQGPSYYEQYF. V gene TRBV9 combines with J gene TRBJ2-7, with D perhaps TRBD1 (6 bases). This CDR3 is 15 amino acids long. Germline V CDR1 and CDR2: SGDLS, YYNGEE.

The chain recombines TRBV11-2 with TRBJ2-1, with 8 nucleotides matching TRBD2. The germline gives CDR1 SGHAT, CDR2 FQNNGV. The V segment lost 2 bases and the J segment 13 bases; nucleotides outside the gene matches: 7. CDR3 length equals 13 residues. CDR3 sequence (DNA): TGTGCCAGCAGCTTAATTTGGAGCGGGGGCCAGTTCTTC. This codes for CASSLIWSGGQFF.

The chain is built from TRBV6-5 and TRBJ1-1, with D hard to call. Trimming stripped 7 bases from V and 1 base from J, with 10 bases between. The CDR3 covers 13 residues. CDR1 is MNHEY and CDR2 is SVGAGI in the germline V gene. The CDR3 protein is CASNRRENTEAFF. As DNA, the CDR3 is TGTGCCAGCAACCGACGGGAGAACACTGAAGCTTTCTTT.

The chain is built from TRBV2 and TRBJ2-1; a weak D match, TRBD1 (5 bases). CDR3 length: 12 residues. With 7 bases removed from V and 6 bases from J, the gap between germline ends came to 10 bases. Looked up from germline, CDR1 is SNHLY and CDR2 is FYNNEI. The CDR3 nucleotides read TGTGCCAGCAAAGAACAGGTCAATGAGCAGTTCTTC. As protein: CASKEQVNEQFF.

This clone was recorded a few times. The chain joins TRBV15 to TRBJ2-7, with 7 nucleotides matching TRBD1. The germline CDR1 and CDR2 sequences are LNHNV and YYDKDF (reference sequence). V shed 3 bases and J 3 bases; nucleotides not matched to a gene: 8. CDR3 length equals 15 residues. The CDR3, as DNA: TGTGCCACCAGCAGGCAGCCGGGACAGTTCTACGAGCAGTACTTC. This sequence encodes CATSRQPGQFYEQYF.

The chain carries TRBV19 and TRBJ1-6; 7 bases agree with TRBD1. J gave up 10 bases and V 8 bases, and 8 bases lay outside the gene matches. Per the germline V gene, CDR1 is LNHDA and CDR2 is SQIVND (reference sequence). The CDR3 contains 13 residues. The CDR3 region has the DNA TGTGCCAGTGAAGACAGGGTCAGATCACCCCTCCACTTT. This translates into CASEDRVRSPLHF.

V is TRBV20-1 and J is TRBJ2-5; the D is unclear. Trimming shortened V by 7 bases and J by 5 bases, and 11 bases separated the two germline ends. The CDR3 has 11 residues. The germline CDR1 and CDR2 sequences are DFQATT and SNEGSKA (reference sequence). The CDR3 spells CSVEPSETQYF. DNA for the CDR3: TGCAGTGTAGAACCCTCGGAGACCCAGTACTTC.

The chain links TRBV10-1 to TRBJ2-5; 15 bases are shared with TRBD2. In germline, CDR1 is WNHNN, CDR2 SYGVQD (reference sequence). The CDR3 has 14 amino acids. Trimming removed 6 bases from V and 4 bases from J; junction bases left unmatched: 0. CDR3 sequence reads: CASRGLAGGETQYF. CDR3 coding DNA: TGCGCCAGCAGGGGACTAGCGGGAGGAGAGACCCAGTACTTC.

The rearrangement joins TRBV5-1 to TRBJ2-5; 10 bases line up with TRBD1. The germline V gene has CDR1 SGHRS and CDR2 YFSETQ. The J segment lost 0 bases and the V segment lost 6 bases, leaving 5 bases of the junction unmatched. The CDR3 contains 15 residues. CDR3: CASNPGQGNQETQYF. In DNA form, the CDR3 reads TGCGCCAGCAATCCGGGACAGGGGAACCAAGAGACCCAGTACTTC.

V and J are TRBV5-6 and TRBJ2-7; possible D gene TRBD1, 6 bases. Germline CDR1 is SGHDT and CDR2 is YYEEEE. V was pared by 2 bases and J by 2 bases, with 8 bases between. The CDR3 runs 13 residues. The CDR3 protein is CASSFQGPYEQYF. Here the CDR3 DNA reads TGTGCCAGCAGCTTCCAGGGGCCCTACGAGCAGTACTTC.

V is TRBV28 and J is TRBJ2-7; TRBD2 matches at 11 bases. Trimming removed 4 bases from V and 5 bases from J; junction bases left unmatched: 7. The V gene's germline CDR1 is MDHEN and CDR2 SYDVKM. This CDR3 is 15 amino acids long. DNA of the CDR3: TGTGCCAGCAGTTCTACTAGCGGGAGATTCAACGAGCAGTACTTC. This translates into CASSSTSGRFNEQYF.

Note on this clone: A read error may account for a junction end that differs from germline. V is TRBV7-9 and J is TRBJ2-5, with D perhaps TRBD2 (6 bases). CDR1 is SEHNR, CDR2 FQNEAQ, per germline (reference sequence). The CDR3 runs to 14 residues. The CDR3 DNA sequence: TGTGCCAGCAGCTTGGGACTTATAGAAGAGCCCCAGTACTTC. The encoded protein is CASSLGLIEEPQYF.

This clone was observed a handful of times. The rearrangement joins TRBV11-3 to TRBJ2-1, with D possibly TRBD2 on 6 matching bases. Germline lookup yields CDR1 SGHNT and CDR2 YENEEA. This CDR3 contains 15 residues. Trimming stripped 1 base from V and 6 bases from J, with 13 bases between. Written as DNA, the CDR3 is TGTGCCAGCAGCTTAGTTAGCGGAACCTCCAATGAGCAGTTCTTC. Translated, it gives CASSLVSGTSNEQFF.

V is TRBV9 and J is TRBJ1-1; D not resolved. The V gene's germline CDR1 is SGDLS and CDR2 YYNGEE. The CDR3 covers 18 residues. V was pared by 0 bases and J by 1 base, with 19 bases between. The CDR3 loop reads CASSVGDRAGVRNTEAFF. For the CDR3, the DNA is TGTGCCAGCAGCGTAGGCGATCGGGCGGGAGTCAGGAACACTGAAGCTTTCTTT.

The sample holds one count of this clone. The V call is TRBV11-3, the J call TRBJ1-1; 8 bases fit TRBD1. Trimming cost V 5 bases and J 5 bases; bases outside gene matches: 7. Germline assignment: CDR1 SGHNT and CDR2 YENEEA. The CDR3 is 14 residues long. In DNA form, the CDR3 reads TGTGCCAGCAGCCCTGGGACAGGTAGAACTGAAGCTTTCTTT. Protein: CASSPGTGRTEAFF.

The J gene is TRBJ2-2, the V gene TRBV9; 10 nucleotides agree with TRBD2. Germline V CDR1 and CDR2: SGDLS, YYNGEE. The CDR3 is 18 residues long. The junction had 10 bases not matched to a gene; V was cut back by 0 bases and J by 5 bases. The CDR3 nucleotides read TGTGCCAGCAGCGTAGTATCAAGCGGGGGGGCAGAGACCGGGGAGCTGTTTTTT. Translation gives CASSVVSSGGAETGELFF.

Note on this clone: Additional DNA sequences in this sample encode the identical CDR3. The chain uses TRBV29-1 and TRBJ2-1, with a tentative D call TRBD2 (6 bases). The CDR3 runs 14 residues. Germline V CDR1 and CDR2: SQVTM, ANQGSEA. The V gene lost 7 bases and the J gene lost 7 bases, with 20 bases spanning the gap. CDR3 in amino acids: CSATSRGVGNEQFF. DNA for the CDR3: TGCAGCGCGACTTCGCGCGGGGTGGGGAATGAGCAGTTCTTC.

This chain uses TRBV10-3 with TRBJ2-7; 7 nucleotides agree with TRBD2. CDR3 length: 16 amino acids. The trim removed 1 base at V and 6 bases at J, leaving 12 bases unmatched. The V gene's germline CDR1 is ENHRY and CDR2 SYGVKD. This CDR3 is CAISEFGGGPSAEQYF. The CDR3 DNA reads TGTGCCATCAGTGAGTTCGGGGGAGGGCCATCTGCCGAGCAGTACTTC.

The CDR3 is CASSYLQPNSPLHF. The CDR3 DNA reads as TGTGCCAGCAGTTACCTACAGCCTAATTCACCCCTCCACTTT. V gene TRBV6-5 combines with J gene TRBJ1-6; D not certain. The V gene lost 2 bases and the J gene lost 6 bases, with 8 bases spanning the gap. The V gene's germline CDR1 is MNHEY and CDR2 SVGAGI. The CDR3 runs to 14 residues.

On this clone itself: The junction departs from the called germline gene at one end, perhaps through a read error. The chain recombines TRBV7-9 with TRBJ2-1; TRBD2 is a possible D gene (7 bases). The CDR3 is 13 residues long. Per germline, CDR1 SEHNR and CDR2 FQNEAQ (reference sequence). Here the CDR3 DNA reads TGTTCCAGCAGCCGGGGGGCGGGCGGGGAGCGGTTCTTC. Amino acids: CSSSRGAGGERFF.

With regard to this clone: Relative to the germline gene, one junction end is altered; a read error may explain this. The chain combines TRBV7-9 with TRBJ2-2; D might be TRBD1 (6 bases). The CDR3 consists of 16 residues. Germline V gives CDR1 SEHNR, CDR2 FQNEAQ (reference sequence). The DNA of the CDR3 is TGTTCCAGCAGCCAACGGACAGTATCGAACACCGGGGAGCTGTTTTTT. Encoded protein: CSSSQRTVSNTGELFF. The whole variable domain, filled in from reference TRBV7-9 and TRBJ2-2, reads DTGVSQNPRHKITKRGQNVTFRCDPISEHNRLYWYRQTLGQGPEFLTYFQNEAQLEKSRLLSDRFSAERPKGSFSTLEIQRTEQGDSAMYLCSSSQRTVSNTGELFFGEGSRLTVL.

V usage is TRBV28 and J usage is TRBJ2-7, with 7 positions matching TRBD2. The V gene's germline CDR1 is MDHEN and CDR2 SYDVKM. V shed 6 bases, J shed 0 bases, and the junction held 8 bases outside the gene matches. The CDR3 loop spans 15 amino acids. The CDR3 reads CASSPPRESSYEQYF. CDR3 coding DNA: TGTGCCAGCAGCCCCCCGCGGGAGAGCTCCTACGAGCAGTACTTC.

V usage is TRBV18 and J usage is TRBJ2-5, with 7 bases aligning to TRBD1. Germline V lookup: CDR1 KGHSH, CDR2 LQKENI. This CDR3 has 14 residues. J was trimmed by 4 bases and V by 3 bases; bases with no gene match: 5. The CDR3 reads CASSPRQGSETQYF. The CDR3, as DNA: TGTGCCAGCTCACCCCGACAGGGCTCAGAGACCCAGTACTTC.

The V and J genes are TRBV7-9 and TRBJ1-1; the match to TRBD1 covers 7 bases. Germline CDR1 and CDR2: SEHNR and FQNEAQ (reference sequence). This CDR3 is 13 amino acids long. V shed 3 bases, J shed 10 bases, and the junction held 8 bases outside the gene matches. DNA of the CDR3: TGTGCCAGCAGCTTTGAGGGGGCGGGGGGAGCTTTCTTT. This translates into CASSFEGAGGAFF.

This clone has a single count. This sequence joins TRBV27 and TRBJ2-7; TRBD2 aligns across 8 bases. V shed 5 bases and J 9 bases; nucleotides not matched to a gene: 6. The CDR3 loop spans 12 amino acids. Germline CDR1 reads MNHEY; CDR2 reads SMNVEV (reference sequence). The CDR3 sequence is CASSSSGDPQYF. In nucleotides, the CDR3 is TGTGCCAGCAGTAGTAGCGGGGATCCGCAGTACTTC.

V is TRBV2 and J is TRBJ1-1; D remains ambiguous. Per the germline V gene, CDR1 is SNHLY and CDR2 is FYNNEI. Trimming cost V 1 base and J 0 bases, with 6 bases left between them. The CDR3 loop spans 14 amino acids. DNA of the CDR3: TGTGCCAGCAGTGAAGTTTCGGTGAACACTGAAGCTTTCTTT. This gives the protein CASSEVSVNTEAFF.

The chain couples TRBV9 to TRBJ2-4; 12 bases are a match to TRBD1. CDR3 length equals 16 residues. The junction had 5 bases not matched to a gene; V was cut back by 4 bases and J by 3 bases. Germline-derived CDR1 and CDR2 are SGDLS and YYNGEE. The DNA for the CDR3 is TGTGCCAGCAGCACTGGGACAGGGGGCGTCAAAAACATTCAGTACTTC. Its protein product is CASSTGTGGVKNIQYF.

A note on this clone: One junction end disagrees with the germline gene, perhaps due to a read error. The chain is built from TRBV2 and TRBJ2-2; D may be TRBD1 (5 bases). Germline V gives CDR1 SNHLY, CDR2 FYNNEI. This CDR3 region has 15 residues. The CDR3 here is CASREAQTATGELFF. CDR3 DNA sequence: TGTGCCAGCAGAGAAGCGCAGACAGCGACCGGGGAGCTGTTTTTT. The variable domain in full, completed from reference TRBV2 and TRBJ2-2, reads EPEVTQTPSHQVTQMGQEVILRCVPISNHLYFYWYRQILGQKVEFLVSFYNNEISEKSEIFDDQFSVERPDGSNFTLKIRSTKLEDSAMYFCASREAQTATGELFFGEGSRLTVL.

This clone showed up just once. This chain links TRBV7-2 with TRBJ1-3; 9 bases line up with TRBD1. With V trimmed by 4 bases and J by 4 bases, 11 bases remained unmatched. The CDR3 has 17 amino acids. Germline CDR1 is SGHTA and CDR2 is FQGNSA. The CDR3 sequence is CASSSGQGSASGNTIYF. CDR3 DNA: TGTGCCAGCAGCTCGGGACAGGGAAGCGCCTCGGGAAACACCATATATTTT.